One and the same sample provided the 24 T cell receptor beta chains below, sequenced in a study of T cell responses to AZD1222 COVID-19 vaccine. Only in-frame clones appear in the TCRdb table, and some are missing; sequencing was by immunoSEQ multiplex PCR. Found here are roughly 130,000 clones, roughly 91% of them singletons; the top ten hold 2.8%. Sequences were derived from peripheral blood, sampled on day 0 of AZD1222 vaccination. These receptors were collected from an adult in good health.

CDR3 DNA sequence: TGTGCCAGCAGCACAACAGGGCCCTCAACCTACAATGAGCAGTTCTTC. This translates into CASSTTGPSTYNEQFF. V gene TRBV7-9 combines with J gene TRBJ2-1; the D gene is possibly TRBD1 (6 bases). Deletions cut 5 bases from V and 2 bases from J, with 16 bases between. The germline CDR1 and CDR2 sequences are SEHNR and FQNEAQ (reference sequence). There are 16 residues in the CDR3.

J is TRBJ1-1 and V is TRBV4-2; D unclear. V lost 4 bases and J 2 bases, leaving 14 bases between the germline ends. The CDR3 sequence is 15 residues long. Germline CDR1 LGHNA, CDR2 YNFKEQ. The CDR3: CASSPQDLINTEAFF. CDR3 coding DNA: TGTGCCAGCAGCCCGCAAGACCTAATTAACACTGAAGCTTTCTTT.

The chain couples TRBV7-3 to TRBJ2-2; a weak D match, TRBD2 (5 bases). Germline loops: CDR1 SGHTA, CDR2 FQGTGA. Trimming left V 5 bases short and J 2 bases short, with 12 bases between. The CDR3 loop spans 15 amino acids. The DNA of the CDR3 is TGTGCCAGCAGCGAGCGGACGGCTAACACCGGGGAGCTGTTTTTT. Translating gives CASSERTANTGELFF. Full variable domain (remainder filled in from reference TRBV7-3 and TRBJ2-2): GAGVSQTPSNKVTEKGKYVELRCDPISGHTALYWYRQSLGQGPEFLIYFQGTGAADDSGLPNDRFFAVRPEGSVSTLKIQRTERGDSAVYLCASSERTANTGELFFGEGSRLTVL.

The V gene is TRBV2, the J gene TRBJ2-4; D gene ambiguous. The CDR3 consists of 13 residues. V gave up 1 base and J gave up 5 bases, with 6 bases separating them. Germline V gene lookup returns CDR1 SNHLY and CDR2 FYNNEI. CDR3 sequence (DNA): TGTGCCAGCAGTGAAGAACGCGAAAACATTCAGTACTTC. As protein: CASSEERENIQYF. The full variable domain, rest sourced from reference TRBV2 and TRBJ2-4, is EPEVTQTPSHQVTQMGQEVILRCVPISNHLYFYWYRQILGQKVEFLVSFYNNEISEKSEIFDDQFSVERPDGSNFTLKIRSTKLEDSAMYFCASSEERENIQYFGAGTRLSVL.

The chain uses TRBV5-4 and TRBJ2-1; 11 bases are shared with TRBD2. CDR3 length: 15 amino acids. From germline, CDR1 is SGHNT and CDR2 YYREEE (reference sequence). V was clipped by 5 bases and J by 5 bases; unmatched bases: 6. This CDR3 is CASRSGTSGHNEQFF. DNA of the CDR3: TGTGCCAGCAGATCCGGGACTAGCGGACACAATGAGCAGTTCTTC. Looking up the rest from reference TRBV5-4 and TRBJ2-1 gives the full variable domain: ETGVTQSPTHLIKTRGQQVTLRCSSQSGHNTVSWYQQALGQGPQFIFQYYREEENGRGNFPPRFSGLQFPNYSSELNVNALELDDSALYLCASRSGTSGHNEQFFGPGTRLTVL.

The chain is built from TRBV29-1 and TRBJ2-7; D is possibly TRBD2 (5 bases). Germline V gives CDR1 SQVTM, CDR2 ANQGSEA. This CDR3 spans 11 amino acids. The V and J ends lost 1 base and 5 bases respectively, with 6 bases between them. For the CDR3, the DNA is TGCAGCGTTGAAGGAGGGAACGAGCAGTACTTC. It encodes CSVEGGNEQYF.

This chain connects TRBV2 to TRBJ1-5, with 8 bases fitting TRBD1. Losses at the gene ends were 6 bases for V and 4 bases for J; bases not matched to a gene: 2. The CDR3 extends over 13 amino acids. Germline CDR1 and CDR2: SNHLY and FYNNEI. Here the CDR3 DNA reads TGTGCCAGCAGCGGGACAGGTAATCAGCCCCAGCATTTT. Its protein is CASSGTGNQPQHF. Based on the CDR3 plus reference TRBV2 and TRBJ1-5, the full variable domain is EPEVTQTPSHQVTQMGQEVILRCVPISNHLYFYWYRQILGQKVEFLVSFYNNEISEKSEIFDDQFSVERPDGSNFTLKIRSTKLEDSAMYFCASSGTGNQPQHFGDGTRLSIL.

This chain uses TRBV4-1 with TRBJ2-1; 12 bases are shared with TRBD2. The trim removed 3 bases at V and 0 bases at J, leaving 12 bases unmatched. The CDR3 length is 20 residues. The germline CDR1 and CDR2 sequences are MGHRA and YSYEKL. The CDR3 nucleotides are TGCGCCAGCAGCCATCTACCGGGACTAGCGGGCTTCAGCTCCTACAATGAGCAGTTCTTC. It translates to CASSHLPGLAGFSSYNEQFF.

The chain uses TRBV19 and TRBJ1-5; TRBD1 might be the D (5 bases). V dropped 6 bases and J dropped 4 bases, with 13 bases sitting between them. Germline assignment: CDR1 LNHDA and CDR2 SQIVND (reference sequence). The CDR3 is made up of 14 amino acids. The CDR3 DNA follows: TGTGCCAGTAGAATTAGGGACCATAATCAGCCCCAGCATTTT. It specifies CASRIRDHNQPQHF.

V is TRBV29-1 and J is TRBJ1-2; D uncertain. This CDR3 contains 13 residues. The germline gives CDR1 SQVTM, CDR2 ANQGSEA. Trimming stripped 4 bases from V and 2 bases from J, with 11 bases between. Here the CDR3 reads CSVGQRLNYGYTF. The CDR3 bases are TGCAGCGTTGGGCAGAGATTAAACTATGGCTACACCTTC.

The rearrangement uses TRBV19 and TRBJ2-7; D not certain. The V and J ends lost 5 bases and 0 bases respectively, with 11 bases between them. Germline assignment: CDR1 LNHDA and CDR2 SQIVND (reference sequence). The CDR3 sequence is 14 residues long. The CDR3: CASSVGLSSYEQYF. In DNA form, the CDR3 reads TGTGCCAGTAGTGTGGGTCTTAGCTCCTACGAGCAGTACTTC.

This sequence joins TRBV5-4 and TRBJ2-1; D not resolved. The CDR3 runs to 14 residues. The germline V gene has CDR1 SGHNT and CDR2 YYREEE (reference sequence). Between the trimmed V and J ends, which lost 0 bases and 4 bases, there was a span of 8 bases. The CDR3 loop is CASSLGDTYNEQFF. The CDR3 coding sequence is TGTGCCAGCAGCTTGGGAGACACATACAATGAGCAGTTCTTC. The variable domain in full, with the rest retrieved from reference TRBV5-4 and TRBJ2-1, is ETGVTQSPTHLIKTRGQQVTLRCSSQSGHNTVSWYQQALGQGPQFIFQYYREEENGRGNFPPRFSGLQFPNYSSELNVNALELDDSALYLCASSLGDTYNEQFFGPGTRLTVL.

V and J are TRBV27 and TRBJ1-6, with D perhaps matching TRBD1 (5 bases). The CDR3 runs to 16 residues. Germline V CDR1 and CDR2: MNHEY, SMNVEV (reference sequence). V lost 3 bases and J lost 7, with 16 bases in between. The CDR3, as DNA: TGTGCCAGCAGTTTTAAGAAGGGGAACAAAAATTCACCCCTCCACTTT. This sequence encodes CASSFKKGNKNSPLHF.

In its sample, this clone was seen once. J is TRBJ1-4 and V is TRBV5-4; D possibly corresponds to TRBD1 (6 bases). CDR3 size: 16 residues. CDR1 is SGHNT, CDR2 YYREEE, per germline (reference sequence). V was clipped by 1 base and J by 1 base, with 11 bases between them. The CDR3 DNA is TGTGCCAGCAGCTTGAGGGGGGACCGAACTAATGAAAAACTGTTTTTT. It codes for CASSLRGDRTNEKLFF.

The rearrangement uses TRBV5-5 and TRBJ2-1, with 11 bases matching TRBD2. This CDR3 is 17 amino acids long. V was pared by 4 bases and J by 7 bases, with 13 bases of the junction left unmatched. Per the germline V gene, CDR1 is SGHKS and CDR2 is YYEKEE (reference sequence). For the CDR3, the DNA is TGTGCCAGCAGCGACCAAAGGCTAGCGGGAGGTTGGAATGAGCAGTTCTTC. Translation gives CASSDQRLAGGWNEQFF.

The chain employs TRBV7-9 and TRBJ1-2; D uncertain. With 3 bases removed from V and 4 bases from J, the gap between germline ends came to 12 bases. The CDR3 loop spans 14 amino acids. CDR1 is SEHNR and CDR2 is FQNEAQ in the germline V gene (reference sequence). The CDR3 DNA follows: TGTGCCAGCAGCTTTTCCCCTGCATCCTATGGCTACACCTTC. Protein: CASSFSPASYGYTF.

V is TRBV27 and J is TRBJ2-2, with D possibly being TRBD2 (5 bases). V gave up 5 bases and J gave up 7 bases, with 5 bases separating them. Germline V CDR1 and CDR2: MNHEY, SMNVEV (reference sequence). The CDR3 is 11 residues long. The DNA of the CDR3 is TGTGCCAGCAGTGGAGGCGGGGAGCTGTTTTTT. It is translated as CASSGGGELFF.

The V gene is TRBV7-8, the J gene TRBJ2-1; weak D call: TRBD1 (6 bases). V was clipped by 5 bases and J by 2 bases, with 13 bases between them. The CDR3 extends over 15 amino acids. Per germline, CDR1 SGHVS and CDR2 FQNEAQ. The CDR3 loop reads CASSIGTGTYNEQFF. DNA of the CDR3: TGTGCCAGCAGCATAGGCACAGGGACCTACAATGAGCAGTTCTTC. Looking up the rest from reference TRBV7-8 and TRBJ2-1 gives the full variable domain: GAGVSQSPRYKVAKRGQDVALRCDPISGHVSLFWYQQALGQGPEFLTYFQNEAQLDKSGLPSDRFFAERPEGSVSTLKIQRTQQEDSAVYLCASSIGTGTYNEQFFGPGTRLTVL.

The V and J genes are TRBV27 and TRBJ2-3; D is unclear. Trimming removed 7 bases at V and 1 base at J, with 12 bases between. Germline V CDR1 and CDR2: MNHEY, SMNVEV (reference sequence). The CDR3 has 14 residues. CDR3: CASTPRRGTDTQYF. CDR3 DNA: TGTGCCAGCACCCCACGCCGGGGCACAGATACGCAGTATTTT.

The gene calls are TRBV5-1 and TRBJ2-3, with 8 bases lining up with TRBD1. The germline CDR1 and CDR2 sequences are SGHRS and YFSETQ. This CDR3 comprises 15 residues. Trimming at V came to 0 bases and at J to 2 bases, leaving 2 bases not matched to a gene. The CDR3 sequence is CASSLGTGPTDTQYF. For the CDR3, the DNA is TGCGCCAGCAGCTTGGGGACAGGGCCCACAGATACGCAGTATTTT.

This chain connects TRBV7-8 to TRBJ1-2, with TRBD1 matching over 8 bases. The V segment lost 6 bases and the J segment 8 bases; nucleotides outside the gene matches: 8. Germline values: CDR1 SGHVS, CDR2 FQNEAQ. CDR3 length: 13 amino acids. DNA for the CDR3: TGTGCCAGCAGTGAGGACAGGGTTGGGGGCTACACCTTC. Its protein product is CASSEDRVGGYTF.

J is TRBJ2-2 and V is TRBV4-3, with 10 bases lining up with TRBD2. The CDR3 is 16 residues long. V shed 1 base, J shed 9 bases, and the junction held 8 bases outside the gene matches. Looked up from germline, CDR1 is LGHNA and CDR2 is YSLEER. This CDR3 reads CASSQGLAGVDRELFF. The CDR3, as DNA: TGCGCCAGCAGCCAAGGCCTAGCGGGAGTAGATCGGGAGCTGTTTTTT.

The chain carries TRBV9 and TRBJ2-7, with 8 positions matching TRBD2. Germline-derived CDR1 and CDR2 are SGDLS and YYNGEE. With V trimmed by 0 bases and J by 4 bases, 6 bases remained unmatched. There are 15 residues in the CDR3. The CDR3 sequence: CASSVDSGTQYEQYF. The CDR3 DNA reads as TGTGCCAGCAGCGTAGATAGCGGGACCCAGTACGAGCAGTACTTC.

DNA for the CDR3: TGTGCCAGCATTTCTAGCGGGAGTATGGGCAATGAGCAGTTCTTC. Amino acid sequence: CASISSGSMGNEQFF. The chain links TRBV6-5 to TRBJ2-1; 10 bases align to TRBD2. The CDR3 extends over 15 amino acids. Unmatched junction bases numbered 9, after V lost 7 bases and J lost 6 bases. Per germline, CDR1 MNHEY and CDR2 SVGAGI.